The 18 T cell receptor beta chains below come from one sample, sequenced in a study of shared clonotypes between healthy human individuals. Terminally differentiated effector memory CD45RA+ cells were excluded by CCR7 positive selection of CD45RO-negative cells. Profiled with immunoSEQ multiplex PCR; TCRdb holds only in-frame clones, not every one. The top ten hold approximately 0.1% of the sample, which has hundreds of thousands of clones, approximately 96% seen once. The sequenced sample consisted of naive CD8+ T cells sorted from blood. Receptor source: a woman aged 25-40 years in good health.

There are a few counts of this clone. V is TRBV28 and J is TRBJ1-1, with no clear D. The ends were cut back, 7 bases at V and 5 bases at J, with 14 bases in the middle. CDR3 length: 13 amino acids. Looked up from germline, CDR1 is MDHEN and CDR2 is SYDVKM. This CDR3 is CASTPVFGTEAFF. The CDR3 DNA reads as TGTGCCAGCACCCCGGTTTTCGGGACTGAAGCTTTCTTT.

This rearrangement joins TRBV7-9 to TRBJ2-7; perhaps TRBD2 as D (5 bases). CDR3 length: 16 amino acids. V lost 5 bases, J lost 1 base, and 18 bases lay in between. Germline lookup yields CDR1 SEHNR and CDR2 FQNEAQ (reference sequence). CDR3 loop: CASSTTSGLQSYEQYF. CDR3 coding DNA: TGTGCCAGCAGCACCACCTCCGGACTCCAATCCTACGAGCAGTACTTC.

This clone appeared a few times. Other DNA sequences within the sample encode an identical CDR3. The chain combines TRBV7-9 with TRBJ1-1, with unresolved D. There are 11 residues in the CDR3. Looked up from germline, CDR1 is SEHNR and CDR2 is FQNEAQ (reference sequence). V shed 3 bases and J shed 4 bases, with 3 bases lying between them. The CDR3 is CASSFGTEAFF. The CDR3 coding sequence is TGTGCCAGCAGCTTCGGCACTGAAGCTTTCTTT.

The J gene is TRBJ1-5, the V gene TRBV21-1. TRBV21-1 is termed a pseudogene. The CDR3 spans 13 residues. The DNA of the CDR3 is TGTGCCAGCAGCGGGCGGTTCAATCAGCCCCAGCATTTT. Amino acids: CASSGRFNQPQHF.

The chain joins TRBV27 to TRBJ2-1; 12 bases are shared with TRBD2. Germline V gives CDR1 MNHEY, CDR2 SMNVEV (reference sequence). V dropped 4 bases and J dropped 1; count of bases not matched to a gene: 5. CDR3 length: 17 amino acids. DNA for the CDR3: TGTGCCAGCAGTTCTCCTAGCGGGAGGGAGTCCTACAATGAGCAGTTCTTC. This translates into CASSSPSGRESYNEQFF.

The chain has TRBV14 and TRBJ2-2; D unresolved. Trimming took off 0 bases at V and 2 bases at J, with 13 bases between the two ends. The CDR3 length is 17 residues. Germline V gene data show CDR1 as SGHDN and CDR2 as FVKESK. CDR3 nucleotide sequence: TGTGCCAGCAGCCAAGAGGCCAGCCGACCTAACACCGGGGAGCTGTTTTTT. Its protein is CASSQEASRPNTGELFF.

V gene TRBV2 combines with J gene TRBJ2-3, with D perhaps given as TRBD1 or TRBD2 (5 bases each). Germline loops: CDR1 SNHLY, CDR2 FYNNEI. Deletions cut 11 bases from V and 8 bases from J, with 14 bases between. This CDR3 has 11 amino acids. The CDR3 sequence is CAAQRGPTQYF. The DNA of the CDR3 is TGTGCCGCCCAACGGGGACCTACGCAGTATTTT. The entire variable domain, with the rest obtained from reference TRBV2 and TRBJ2-3, is as follows: EPEVTQTPSHQVTQMGQEVILRCVPISNHLYFYWYRQILGQKVEFLVSFYNNEISEKSEIFDDQFSVERPDGSNFTLKIRSTKLEDSAMYFCAAQRGPTQYFGPGTRLTVL.

The chain recombines TRBV28 with TRBJ1-3; D gene ambiguous. The V gene's germline CDR1 is MDHEN and CDR2 SYDVKM. CDR3 length: 15 residues. V lost 5 bases to trimming and J lost 4 bases, with 15 bases between them. The DNA for the CDR3 is TGTGCCAGCAGTCTCTTAGGGCTGGAAGGAAACACCATATATTTT. Protein product: CASSLLGLEGNTIYF.

The chain combines TRBV7-9 with TRBJ2-1, with D unclear. Germline assignment: CDR1 SEHNR and CDR2 FQNEAQ (reference sequence). The CDR3 consists of 10 residues. Trimming took off 5 bases at V and 5 bases at J, with 1 base between the two ends. CDR3 in DNA: TGTGCCAGCAGCCACAATGAGCAGTTCTTC. This encodes CASSHNEQFF.

The chain couples TRBV28 to TRBJ1-3; TRBD1 is a possible D gene (5 bases). Germline lookup yields CDR1 MDHEN and CDR2 SYDVKM. The germline V and J ends were trimmed by 8 bases and 4 bases, with 18 bases remaining between them. CDR3 length: 15 amino acids. CDR3 protein: CASHDAGVLGNTIYF. The DNA of the CDR3 is TGTGCCAGCCATGATGCGGGGGTTTTAGGAAACACCATATATTTT.

The chain links TRBV2 to TRBJ2-5; D is ambiguous. Matching the DNA end better, TRBJ2-7 makes the J call doubtful. This CDR3 is 13 amino acids long. Germline loops: CDR1 SNHLY, CDR2 FYNNEI. The CDR3 is CASSFRQKYEQYF. The CDR3 DNA reads TGTGCCAGCAGTTTCCGGCAGAAGTACGAGCAGTACTTC.

The V gene is TRBV6-5, the J gene TRBJ1-5; TRBD1 is a possible D gene (5 bases). The V end was cut by 5 bases, the J end by 3 bases, with 11 bases between. The CDR3 loop spans 14 amino acids. Germline CDR1 reads MNHEY; CDR2 reads SVGAGI. The CDR3 is CASSISGPNQPQHF. The CDR3 region has the DNA TGTGCCAGCAGTATTTCAGGGCCCAATCAGCCCCAGCATTTT.

The CDR3: CATSRVPDSSYEQYF. CDR3 nucleotide sequence: TGTGCCACCAGCAGAGTTCCGGATTCCTCCTACGAGCAGTACTTC. V usage is TRBV15 and J usage is TRBJ2-7; D uncertain. V was trimmed by 1 base and J by 0 bases, leaving 10 bases between them. The CDR3 consists of 15 residues. In germline, CDR1 is LNHNV, CDR2 YYDKDF (reference sequence).

The J gene is TRBJ2-2, the V gene TRBV4-1; D not resolved. Germline V gene data show CDR1 as MGHRA and CDR2 as YSYEKL. Trimming took off 2 bases at V and 7 bases at J, with 20 bases between the two ends. This CDR3 contains 17 residues. CDR3 protein: CASSQPKIPAGNGELFF. DNA of the CDR3: TGCGCCAGCAGCCAACCTAAAATACCCGCTGGGAACGGGGAGCTGTTTTTT.

The J gene is TRBJ2-7, the V gene TRBV5-1; D not resolved. V shed 0 bases and J shed 3 bases, with 10 bases lying between them. This CDR3 has 14 residues. CDR1 is SGHRS and CDR2 is YFSETQ in the germline V gene. The CDR3 nucleotides are TGCGCCAGCAGCTTGGTAGCAGACTTCTACGAGCAGTACTTC. As protein: CASSLVADFYEQYF.

This chain uses TRBV10-2 with TRBJ2-7; D remains unclear. Germline lookup yields CDR1 WSHSY and CDR2 SAAADI. The CDR3 runs to 12 residues. V lost 0 bases, J lost 5 bases, and 5 bases lay in between. The CDR3 nucleotides read TGCGCCAGCAGTGAGTCAAGGCACGAGCAGTACTTC. This gives the protein CASSESRHEQYF.

This clone turned up a few times. V gene TRBV7-9 combines with J gene TRBJ2-7; a weak D match, TRBD1 (5 bases). Deletions cut 2 bases from V and 3 bases from J, with 17 bases between. This CDR3 region has 16 residues. Germline values: CDR1 SEHNR, CDR2 FQNEAQ (reference sequence). CDR3 DNA: TGTGCCAGCAGCTTAACGGGTGCGACAGTTCGCTACGAGCAGTACTTC. Translating gives CASSLTGATVRYEQYF.

CDR3 in DNA: TGTGCCACCAGACCGGGACCCTCCTCCTACAATGAGCAGTTCTTC. Protein product: CATRPGPSSYNEQFF. This chain connects TRBV2 to TRBJ2-1; perhaps D is TRBD1 or TRBD2 (5 bases each). The V gene's germline CDR1 is SNHLY and CDR2 FYNNEI. V lost 10 bases, J lost 0 bases, and 16 bases lay in between. This CDR3 comprises 15 residues. The full variable domain, in which reference TRBV2 and TRBJ2-1 provide the parts outside the CDR3, is EPEVTQTPSHQVTQMGQEVILRCVPISNHLYFYWYRQILGQKVEFLVSFYNNEISEKSEIFDDQFSVERPDGSNFTLKIRSTKLEDSAMYFCATRPGPSSYNEQFFGPGTRLTVL.